Listed below are T cell receptor beta chains from one sample, sequenced in a study of OX40 agonist ivuxolimab in advanced cancers. TCRdb's table, derived via immunoSEQ multiplex PCR, lists solely in-frame clones and lacks some. This table has 82,000 or so clones, more than 85% appearing once. The source was CD4+ or CD8+ T cells sorted from blood, collected in a trial of the OX40 agonist ivuxolimab. These receptors all stem from an adult with an advanced solid tumor such as melanoma, head and neck, liver or kidney cancer. Both conserved end residues are trimmed from each CDR3. A D gene is named only where the DNA matches it firmly.

v_call d_call cdr3_aa
TRBV19 TRBD1 ATRLGGGLSNQPQH
TRBV18 TRBD1 ASSPRGTDLTDTQY
TRBV27 - ASRRGDTQY
TRBV10-3 TRBD1 AITPGQGPNYGYT
TRBV7-9 TRBD1 ASSSYGTEETQY
TRBV27 TRBD2 ASTRWGELAGAEQY
TRBV7-2 - ASSFNSGATEAF
TRBV4-3 TRBD1 ASSQRTGGTYEQY
TRBV28 - ASSSRDMSSYNSPLH
TRBV10-1 TRBD1 ASSPREGGHTEAF
TRBV7-3 - ASGAAGANVLT
TRBV5-1 TRBD1 ASRIFSTGDYGYT
TRBV30 - AWTAGSSSYNEQF
TRBV12-5 - ASGLAPTGELF
TRBV5-1 - ASSLNSGSPYEQY
TRBV2 TRBD2 ASRTSGAYEQY
TRBV2 - ASSLRLISLHEQF
TRBV7-2 - ASSLARTRDEQY
TRBV28 TRBD2 ASSPRLAGSYEQY
TRBV27 TRBD1 ASSLAGQGAYGYT
TRBV6-5 TRBD1 ASSYGPGQGAYEQY
TRBV28 - ASSFNTGPQPQH
TRBV7-2 TRBD1 ASSLGAWTGNNEQF
TRBV20-1 - SARTNNEQF
TRBV5-1 TRBD1 ASSPAGTGETQY
TRBV21-1 - ASSRQTGDRNQPQH
TRBV18 - ASSPPGQETQY
TRBV2 TRBD1 ASRTGVDTGELF
TRBV28 TRBD2 ASRSASGMDFQETQY
TRBV19 - ASSAPPTRNTEAF
TRBV5-4 - ASSFLQGNYGYT
TRBV4-2 TRBD1 ASSQGTGGYGYT
TRBV30 TRBD2 AWTPGLAGGETQY
TRBV7-7 - ASSSSTGETQY
TRBV6-1 - ASPKTGENEQF
TRBV18 - ASSPLAGSNTEAF
TRBV18 - ASSGSYPSYEQY
TRBV9 - ASSAGDTTGYT
TRBV7-9 - ASSLGFSGSTTDTQY
TRBV6-6 - ASSYASGTGSP
TRBV5-1 - ASSTSQGGNTEAF
TRBV6-1 - ASSGGQATSYNEQF
TRBV6-5 TRBD2 ASSYSTSGAYEQY
TRBV7-2 - ASSFQGGQPQH
TRBV28 - ASSGGWTGELF
TRBV11-2 TRBD2 ASSYGTSGTFSYEQY
TRBV10-3 - AITETTNTGELF
TRBV27 - ASSFRLEGAEAF
TRBV28 TRBD1 ASRSGQGNYGYT
TRBV9 TRBD2 ASSASSAGENIQY
TRBV13 - ASSLGVTQSEKLF
TRBV4-3 TRBD2 ASSQDAGGFEQF
TRBV30 - AWSPLGGNTEAF
TRBV7-8 - ASSLVSQGNSPLH